Reported below is one T cell receptor (beta chain). The antigen is not known. The CDR3 contains 15 residues. Germline values: CDR1 SGHAT, CDR2 FQNNGV. Trimming removed 3 bases from V and 0 bases from J, with 11 bases in between. The record originates from a study of yellow fever vaccine responses in identical twins. Each CDR3 protein gets one entry after TCRdb re-called the RT-PCR reads with MiXCR. The data contain about 13,000 distinct CDR3 sequences, just under 85% of them singletons. Study-level points and caveats: The T cell response to vaccination in identical twins was reportedly partly convergent and partly personalized.

V is TRBV11-2 and J is TRBJ1-1; D gene uncertain. The receptor was derived from a young woman who received the yellow fever vaccine. The starting material was T cells from blood (PBMCs), unsorted or a sorted subset (not recorded which), obtained before or after yellow fever vaccination (not recorded which). The CDR3 region is CASSFGGKMNTEAFF. CDR3 DNA: TGTGCCAGCAGCTTCGGCGGAAAAATGAACACTGAAGCTTTCTTT. Variable domain in full (rest from reference TRBV11-2 and TRBJ1-1): EAGVAQSPRYKIIEKRQSVAFWCNPISGHATLYWYQQILGQGPKLLIQFQNNGVVDDSQLPKDRFSAERLKGVDSTLKIQPAKLEDSAVYLCASSFGGKMNTEAFFGQGTRLTVV.